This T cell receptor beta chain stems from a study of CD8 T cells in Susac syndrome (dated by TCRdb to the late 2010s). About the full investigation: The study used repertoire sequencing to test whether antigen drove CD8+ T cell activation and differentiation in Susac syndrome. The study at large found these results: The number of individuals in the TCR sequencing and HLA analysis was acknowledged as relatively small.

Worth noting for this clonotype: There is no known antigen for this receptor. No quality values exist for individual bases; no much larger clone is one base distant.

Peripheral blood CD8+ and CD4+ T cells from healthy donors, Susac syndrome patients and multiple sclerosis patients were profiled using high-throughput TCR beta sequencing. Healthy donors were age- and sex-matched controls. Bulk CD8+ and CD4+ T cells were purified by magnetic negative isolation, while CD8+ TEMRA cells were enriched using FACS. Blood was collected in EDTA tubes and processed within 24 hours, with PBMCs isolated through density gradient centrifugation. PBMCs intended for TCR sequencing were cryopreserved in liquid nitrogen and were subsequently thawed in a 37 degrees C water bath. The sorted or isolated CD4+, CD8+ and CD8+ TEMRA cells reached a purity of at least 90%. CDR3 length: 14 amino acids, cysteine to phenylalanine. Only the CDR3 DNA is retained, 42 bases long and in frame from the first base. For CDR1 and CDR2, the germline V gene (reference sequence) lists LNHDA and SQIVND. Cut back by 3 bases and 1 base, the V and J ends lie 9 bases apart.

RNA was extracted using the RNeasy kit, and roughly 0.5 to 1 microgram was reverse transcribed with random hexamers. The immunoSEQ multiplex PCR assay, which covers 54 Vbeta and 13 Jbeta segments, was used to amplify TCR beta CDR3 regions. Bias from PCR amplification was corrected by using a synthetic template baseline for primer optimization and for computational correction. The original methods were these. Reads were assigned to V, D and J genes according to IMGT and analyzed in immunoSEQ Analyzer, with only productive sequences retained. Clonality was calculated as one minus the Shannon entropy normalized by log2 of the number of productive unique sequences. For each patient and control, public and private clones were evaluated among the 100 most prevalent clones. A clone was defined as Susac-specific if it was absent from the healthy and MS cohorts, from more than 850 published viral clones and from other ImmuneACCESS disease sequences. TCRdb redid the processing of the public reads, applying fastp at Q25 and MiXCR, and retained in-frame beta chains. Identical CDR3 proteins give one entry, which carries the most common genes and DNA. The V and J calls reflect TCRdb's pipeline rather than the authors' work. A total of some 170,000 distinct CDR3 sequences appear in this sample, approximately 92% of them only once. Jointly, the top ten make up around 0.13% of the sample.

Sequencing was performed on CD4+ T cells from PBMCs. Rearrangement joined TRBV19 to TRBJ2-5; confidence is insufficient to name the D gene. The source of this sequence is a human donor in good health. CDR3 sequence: CASSIEKGQETQYF. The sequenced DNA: TGTGCCAGTAGTATCGAGAAAGGCCAAGAGACCCAGTACTTC.